The sequence of this T cell receptor (beta chain) was determined in a study of tumor-infiltrating lymphocytes in primary liver carcinoma. RNA was extracted from whole blood without cell sorting, alongside germline DNA. TCR beta cDNA was reverse-transcribed from about 500 ng of total RNA. The reaction used a constant-region primer and ProtoScript II reverse transcriptase. Three nested multiplex PCR rounds, a slightly modified ARM-PCR, produced the libraries for TCR beta. A C-beta reverse primer was combined with TRBV1-TRBV30 forward primers in the first two PCR rounds, and each round had about 10 cycles. TCRdb fed the multiplex PCR reads into MiXCR, producing one record per CDR3 protein. This sample yields 300,000 to 400,000 distinct CDR3 sequences, of which less than 75% are seen a single time; roughly 6% belongs to the top ten. This clonotype was seen at least ten times. Germline V gives CDR1 MNHEY, CDR2 SVGAGI. V was pared by 5 bases and J by 5 bases, with 10 bases of the junction left unmatched. This CDR3 spans 17 amino acids.

The sequenced sample was peripheral blood. The origin of this receptor is a man in his forties with primary liver carcinoma and hepatitis B virus infection. The V call is TRBV6-5, the J call TRBJ2-1, with 12 bases that match TRBD2. The CDR3 DNA follows: TGTGCCAGCAGTAGACTAGCGGGAGTCGGGGCCGACAATGAGCAGTTCTTC. Residues: CASSRLAGVGADNEQFF.